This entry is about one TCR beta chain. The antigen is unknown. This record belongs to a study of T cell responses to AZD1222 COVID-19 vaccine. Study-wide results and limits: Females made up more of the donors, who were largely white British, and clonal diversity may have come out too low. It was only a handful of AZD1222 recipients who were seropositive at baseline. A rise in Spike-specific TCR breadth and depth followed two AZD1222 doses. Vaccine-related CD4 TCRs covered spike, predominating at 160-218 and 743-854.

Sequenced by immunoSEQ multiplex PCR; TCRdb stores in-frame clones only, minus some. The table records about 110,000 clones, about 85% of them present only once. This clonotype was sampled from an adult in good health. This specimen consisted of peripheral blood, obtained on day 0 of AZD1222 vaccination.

The CDR3, as DNA: TGTGCTAGTGGTTTGGGGATGACTCCTTACTCTGGAAACACCATATATTTT. Translation: CASGLGMTPYSGNTIYF. The chain recombines TRBV12-5 with TRBJ1-3; D call uncertain. V was pared by 1 base and J by 0 bases, with 13 bases between. Per germline, CDR1 LGHNT and CDR2 FRNRAP. This CDR3 is 17 amino acids long.